This T cell receptor beta chain derives from a study of blood T cells in healthy people across ages. Background on the study: Using template switching, researchers captured about one barcoded beta molecule for each two T cells.

For the second PCR, which ran for about 7 to 11 cycles, a sample-barcoded 5' primer and a J-beta primer mix were used. From the 5' RACE reads, TCRdb called clonotypes with MiXCR, one entry per CDR3 protein. The table records some 1.4 million distinct CDR3 sequences, around 42% of them present only once. This clonotype showed up just a few times. The V end lost 0 bases, the J end lost 1 base, and 12 bases lay between the germline ends. Germline lookup yields CDR1 DFQATT and CDR2 SNEGSKA (reference sequence). The CDR3 sequence is 15 residues long. The V gene is TRBV20-1, the J gene TRBJ2-5; D possibly corresponds to TRBD1 (5 bases). Sequencing used blood. The TCR originated in a woman under 30 in good health. Written as DNA, the CDR3 is TGCAGTGCTAGAGATTTCGTGGGGCTCCAAGAGACCCAGTACTTC. It encodes CSARDFVGLQETQYF.